The 32 T cell receptor beta chains below were found in one sample sequenced in a study of blood T cell repertoires in COVID-19. Assay: immunoSEQ multiplex PCR; the TCRdb copy retains only in-frame clones and omits some. The table includes around 250,000 clones, roughly nine tenths detected once. The source material was peripheral blood. These receptors all stem from a man aged 60-69 years with acute or convalescent COVID-19.

This clone was seen a single time. The chain carries TRBV27 and TRBJ1-6, with TRBD1 identical over 11 bases. This CDR3 contains 19 residues. J gave up 3 bases and V 4 bases, and 11 bases lay outside the gene matches. From germline, CDR1 is MNHEY and CDR2 SMNVEV (reference sequence). The CDR3 nucleotides read TGTGCCAGCAGTTCCCGACCCGGACAGGGGGCCGGCTATAATTCACCCCTCCACTTT. Translating it yields CASSSRPGQGAGYNSPLHF.

V usage is TRBV30 and J usage is TRBJ2-5, with 8 nucleotides matching TRBD1. With 2 bases clipped from V and 7 bases from J, the junction kept 6 bases outside the gene matches. CDR1 is GTSNPN, CDR2 SVGIG, per germline (reference sequence). CDR3 size: 13 residues. In DNA, the CDR3 is TGTGCCTGGAGTACACAGGGGGTCGGGACCCAGTACTTC. It is translated as CAWSTQGVGTQYF.

This chain connects TRBV7-2 to TRBJ1-1; D uncertain. Per the germline V gene, CDR1 is SGHTA and CDR2 is FQGNSA. Trimming stripped 0 bases from V and 11 bases from J, with 13 bases between. The CDR3 is made up of 13 amino acids. The CDR3 region has the DNA TGTGCCAGCAGCTTAGCCCAGGCTCGCGGGGCTTTCTTT. Residues: CASSLAQARGAFF.

The chain employs TRBV28 and TRBJ2-3; D is possibly TRBD2 (5 bases). The CDR3 spans 15 residues. CDR1 MDHEN and CDR2 SYDVKM come from the germline V gene. V dropped 3 bases and J dropped 4 bases, with 14 bases sitting between them. The chain's CDR3 is CASSFRLAFPDTQYF. The CDR3 region has the DNA TGTGCCAGCAGTTTCCGATTAGCGTTCCCAGATACGCAGTATTTT.

This sequence joins TRBV6-6 and TRBJ1-2; weak D call: TRBD1 (6 bases). The ends were cut back, 4 bases at V and 2 bases at J, with 14 bases in the middle. The CDR3 extends over 15 amino acids. Germline CDR1 is MNHNY and CDR2 is SVGAGI (reference sequence). Here the CDR3 DNA reads TGTGCCAGCAGTTCATTAGGACAGCCCAACTATGGCTACACCTTC. Its translation: CASSSLGQPNYGYTF.

The V and J genes are TRBV7-6 and TRBJ2-5; D perhaps matches TRBD1 (6 bases). The CDR3 is made up of 17 amino acids. The V and J ends lost 2 bases and 4 bases respectively, with 20 bases between them. Germline assignment: CDR1 SGHVS and CDR2 FNYEAQ. CDR3 coding DNA: TGTGCCAGCAGCTTACGGGGACACGGTTTCGTGTCAGAGACCCAGTACTTC. Its translation is CASSLRGHGFVSETQYF.

The CDR3 nucleotides read TGTGCCAGCTCGGACGGGTCGGGGGGTCCTTCTGGAAACACCATATATTTT. Translated, it gives CASSDGSGGPSGNTIYF. This chain joins TRBV18 and TRBJ1-3; D perhaps matches TRBD1 (5 bases). Looked up from germline, CDR1 is KGHSH and CDR2 is LQKENI. Trimming removed 6 bases at V and 1 base at J, with 19 bases between. The CDR3 length is 17 residues.

V and J are TRBV2 and TRBJ2-3; 7 bases align to TRBD2. This CDR3 is built from 15 residues. Per germline, CDR1 SNHLY and CDR2 FYNNEI. Unmatched junction bases numbered 8, after V lost 6 bases and J lost 2 bases. The DNA for the CDR3 is TGTGCCAGCAGATCGGGGGGAGGGTACACAGATACGCAGTATTTT. It is translated as CASRSGGGYTDTQYF. Together with reference TRBV2 and TRBJ2-3, the CDR3 gives the full variable domain: EPEVTQTPSHQVTQMGQEVILRCVPISNHLYFYWYRQILGQKVEFLVSFYNNEISEKSEIFDDQFSVERPDGSNFTLKIRSTKLEDSAMYFCASRSGGGYTDTQYFGPGTRLTVL.

DNA of the CDR3: TGTGCCAGCAGCCAGACTAGCGCCTCTGCGCAGTTCTTC. This encodes CASSQTSASAQFF. The V and J genes are TRBV14 and TRBJ2-1; TRBD2 matches at 8 bases. The CDR3 has 13 residues. Per germline, CDR1 SGHDN and CDR2 FVKESK. The ends lost 3 bases at V and 12 bases at J; junction bases unmatched: 7.

The V gene is TRBV28, the J gene TRBJ1-2; D ambiguous. Germline loops: CDR1 MDHEN, CDR2 SYDVKM. Trimming removed 5 bases from V and 5 bases from J, with 9 bases in between. CDR3 size: 12 residues. Here the CDR3 DNA reads TGTGCCAGCAGTCCAAGAGCGTATGGCTACACCTTC. Residues: CASSPRAYGYTF.

The chain employs TRBV28 and TRBJ2-7; D might be TRBD1 (6 bases). The CDR3 sequence is 14 residues long. Trimming removed 5 bases at V and 3 bases at J, with 14 bases between. Germline V CDR1 and CDR2: MDHEN, SYDVKM. This chain's CDR3 is CASSNRERGYEQYF. The CDR3 nucleotides are TGTGCCAGCAGTAACAGGGAAAGGGGCTACGAGCAGTACTTC.

The chain links TRBV4-1 to TRBJ1-1; a weak D match, TRBD1 (6 bases). Germline values: CDR1 MGHRA, CDR2 YSYEKL. The CDR3 runs 14 residues. V was cut by 3 bases and J by 0 bases, with 8 bases left in between. The CDR3 DNA reads as TGCGCCAGCAGCCATAACAGGGTGAACACTGAAGCTTTCTTT. Its translation: CASSHNRVNTEAFF.

The chain is built from TRBV7-3 and TRBJ2-5; 8 positions agree with TRBD2. With V trimmed by 0 bases and J by 2 bases, 5 bases remained unmatched. The length of the CDR3 is 16 residues. Germline V gene lookup returns CDR1 SGHTA and CDR2 FQGTGA. The CDR3 region is CASSLTSTGGQETQYF. The CDR3 DNA sequence: TGTGCCAGCAGCTTAACGTCGACGGGGGGGCAAGAGACCCAGTACTTC.

The gene calls are TRBV29-1 and TRBJ2-3; tentatively, D is TRBD2 (5 bases). The CDR3 spans 13 residues. With 5 bases removed from V and 4 bases from J, the gap between germline ends came to 13 bases. Germline V gene data show CDR1 as SQVTM and CDR2 as ANQGSEA. The CDR3 sequence is CSVSPEAADTQYF. CDR3 DNA: TGCAGCGTTTCTCCGGAGGCGGCAGATACGCAGTATTTT.

This sequence joins TRBV14 and TRBJ2-1; TRBD1 agrees at 8 bases. CDR3 length: 14 residues. The V gene end was trimmed by 5 bases and the J gene end by 4 bases; junction bases not matched to a gene: 4. Germline V gene sequence: CDR1 SGHDN, CDR2 FVKESK. CDR3: CASSSGQAYNEQFF. The CDR3, as DNA: TGTGCCAGCAGCTCGGGACAGGCATACAATGAGCAGTTCTTC. Based on the CDR3 plus reference TRBV14 and TRBJ2-1, the full variable domain is EAGVTQFPSHSVIEKGQTVTLRCDPISGHDNLYWYRRVMGKEIKFLLHFVKESKQDESGMPNNRFLAERTGGTYSTLKVQPAELEDSGVYFCASSSGQAYNEQFFGPGTRLTVL.

In its sample, this clone was seen a few times. The chain employs TRBV5-4 and TRBJ1-6; D ambiguous. Germline loops: CDR1 SGHNT, CDR2 YYREEE (reference sequence). This CDR3 is built from 14 residues. Trimming took 0 bases from V and 14 from J, leaving 15 bases between them. CDR3 in amino acids: CASSLEADGVALHF. In DNA form, the CDR3 reads TGTGCCAGCAGCTTGGAGGCGGATGGAGTGGCCCTCCACTTT.

The chain carries TRBV27 and TRBJ2-7; 7 bases match TRBD2. Trimming took 6 bases from V and 3 from J; bases not matched to a gene: 8. Per the germline V gene, CDR1 is MNHEY and CDR2 is SMNVEV (reference sequence). The CDR3 extends over 14 amino acids. The CDR3 DNA sequence: TGTGCCAGCAGCTCAAGCGGGATGTACTACGAGCAGTACTTC. Amino acid sequence: CASSSSGMYYEQYF.

The chain carries TRBV29-1 and TRBJ1-2; D gene uncertain. The CDR3 loop spans 13 amino acids. The germline V gene has CDR1 SQVTM and CDR2 ANQGSEA. Trimming took off 0 bases at V and 1 base at J, with 6 bases between the two ends. The CDR3 nucleotides read TGCAGCGTTGAAGATGCCAGTAACTATGGCTACACCTTC. It is translated as CSVEDASNYGYTF.

The chain couples TRBV10-1 to TRBJ2-1; 10 nucleotides line up with TRBD2. Germline V gives CDR1 WNHNN, CDR2 SYGVQD (reference sequence). The junction had 8 bases not matched to a gene; V was cut back by 4 bases and J by 2 bases. This CDR3 contains 17 residues. CDR3 amino acids: CASSGLAGVGPYNEQFF. The CDR3 nucleotides are TGCGCCAGCAGTGGGCTAGCGGGAGTCGGGCCCTACAATGAGCAGTTCTTC.

The chain employs TRBV15 and TRBJ1-5; unclear D gene. Germline CDR1 reads LNHNV; CDR2 reads YYDKDF (reference sequence). This CDR3 is built from 17 residues. The V and J ends lost 6 bases and 1 base respectively, with 19 bases between them. The CDR3 region is CATRLLGVALSNQPQHF. In nucleotides, the CDR3 is TGTGCCACCAGGCTCCTGGGAGTTGCGTTGAGCAATCAGCCCCAGCATTTT.

The gene calls are TRBV5-6 and TRBJ1-2; tentative D call: TRBD1 (6 bases). The V end lost 0 bases, the J end lost 0 bases, and 12 bases lay between the germline ends. The CDR3 spans 16 residues. Germline CDR1 SGHDT, CDR2 YYEEEE. CDR3 amino acids: CASSLVRDNSNYGYTF. Written as DNA, the CDR3 is TGTGCCAGCAGCTTGGTTAGGGACAACTCTAACTATGGCTACACCTTC.

The genes are TRBV12-5 and TRBJ2-2, with D perhaps TRBD1 (5 bases). V gave up 4 bases and J gave up 0 bases, with 9 bases separating them. Germline CDR1 is LGHNT and CDR2 is FRNRAP. The CDR3 runs 15 residues. DNA of the CDR3: TGTGCTAGTGGTTCACAGGATTCGAACACCGGGGAGCTGTTTTTT. It translates to CASGSQDSNTGELFF.

The count of this clone is one. The J gene is TRBJ1-1, the V gene TRBV23-1; 8 nucleotides match TRBD1. TRBV23-1 is designated an ORF whose function remains uncertain. CDR3 size: 12 residues. V trimming: 0 bases; J trimming: 10 bases; junction bases outside the gene matches: 1. The CDR3 coding sequence is TGCGCCAGCAGTCAATCCAGGGGGCGAGCTTTCTTT. Its translation: CASSQSRGRAFF.

The J gene is TRBJ2-1, the V gene TRBV19; 10 nucleotides align to TRBD2. After removal of 7 bases from V and 8 bases from J, the junction contained 5 bases not matched to a gene. Germline assignment: CDR1 LNHDA and CDR2 SQIVND (reference sequence). The length of the CDR3 is 13 residues. This CDR3 is CASNLLAGDEQFF. In DNA form, the CDR3 reads TGTGCCAGTAACCTCCTAGCGGGAGATGAGCAGTTCTTC.

The rearrangement links TRBV19 to TRBJ1-2, with D uncertain. Germline CDR1 reads LNHDA; CDR2 reads SQIVND (reference sequence). Trimming left V 4 bases short and J 0 bases short, with 6 bases between. The CDR3 extends over 13 amino acids. Here the CDR3 reads CASSRGANYGYTF. CDR3 nucleotide sequence: TGTGCCAGTAGTAGGGGAGCTAACTATGGCTACACCTTC.

A remark on this clone: The same CDR3 can be traced to other DNA sequences in this sample. This rearrangement joins TRBV2 to TRBJ1-2; TRBD1 is a possible D gene (6 bases). Trimming shortened V by 5 bases and J by 2 bases, and 9 bases separated the two germline ends. Per the germline V gene, CDR1 is SNHLY and CDR2 is FYNNEI. This CDR3 region has 13 residues. The CDR3 region has the DNA TGTGCCAGCAGTCCCGGGACAAACTATGGCTACACCTTC. Translation gives CASSPGTNYGYTF.

V is TRBV7-6 and J is TRBJ1-1, with a tentative D call TRBD1 (6 bases). This CDR3 is 17 amino acids long. Trimming pared 1 base from V and 5 bases from J, leaving 20 bases between. The V gene's germline CDR1 is SGHVS and CDR2 FNYEAQ. CDR3 sequence reads: CASSLVTWDTPFTEAFF. The CDR3 DNA follows: TGTGCCAGCAGCTTAGTAACGTGGGACACCCCATTTACTGAAGCTTTCTTT.

This sequence joins TRBV2 and TRBJ2-3, with D possibly being TRBD2 (5 bases). Germline assignment: CDR1 SNHLY and CDR2 FYNNEI. V lost 6 bases, J lost 4 bases, and 11 bases lay in between. The CDR3 spans 13 residues. Here the CDR3 reads CASSNRGSDTQYF. CDR3 nucleotide sequence: TGTGCCAGCAGCAACCGAGGGTCAGATACGCAGTATTTT.

The gene calls are TRBV7-8 and TRBJ2-3, with D tentatively TRBD1 (6 bases). The V and J ends lost 5 bases and 5 bases respectively, with 8 bases between them. CDR1 SGHVS and CDR2 FQNEAQ come from the germline V gene. The length of the CDR3 is 12 residues. CDR3: CASSPGVDTQYF. Written as DNA, the CDR3 is TGTGCCAGCAGCCCAGGGGTAGATACGCAGTATTTT.

The chain carries TRBV7-9 and TRBJ1-2; D ambiguous. The CDR3 length is 11 residues. Germline CDR1 and CDR2: SEHNR and FQNEAQ (reference sequence). V was pared by 3 bases and J by 6 bases, with 5 bases between. The CDR3 protein is CASSFSDGYTF. In DNA form, the CDR3 reads TGTGCCAGCAGCTTCTCCGATGGCTACACCTTC. The variable domain in full, completed from reference TRBV7-9 and TRBJ1-2, reads DTGVSQNPRHKITKRGQNVTFRCDPISEHNRLYWYRQTLGQGPEFLTYFQNEAQLEKSRLLSDRFSAERPKGSFSTLEIQRTEQGDSAMYLCASSFSDGYTFGSGTRLTVV.

The chain carries TRBV2 and TRBJ1-5; D may be TRBD1 (5 bases). Trimming left V 3 bases short and J 2 bases short, with 8 bases between. The CDR3 consists of 14 residues. CDR1 is SNHLY and CDR2 is FYNNEI in the germline V gene. Written as DNA, the CDR3 is TGTGCCAGCAGTGATGGGGCCGGCAATCAGCCCCAGCATTTT. Translating it yields CASSDGAGNQPQHF.

In this sample, this clone turned up once. The V and J genes are TRBV9 and TRBJ2-1, with 15 bases fitting TRBD2. CDR1 is SGDLS, CDR2 YYNGEE, per germline. V gave up 7 bases and J gave up 1 base; unmatched junction bases: 3. The CDR3 consists of 16 residues. The CDR3 loop is CASGLAGGRSYNEQFF. The CDR3 DNA reads as TGTGCCAGCGGACTAGCGGGAGGGAGATCCTACAATGAGCAGTTCTTC.